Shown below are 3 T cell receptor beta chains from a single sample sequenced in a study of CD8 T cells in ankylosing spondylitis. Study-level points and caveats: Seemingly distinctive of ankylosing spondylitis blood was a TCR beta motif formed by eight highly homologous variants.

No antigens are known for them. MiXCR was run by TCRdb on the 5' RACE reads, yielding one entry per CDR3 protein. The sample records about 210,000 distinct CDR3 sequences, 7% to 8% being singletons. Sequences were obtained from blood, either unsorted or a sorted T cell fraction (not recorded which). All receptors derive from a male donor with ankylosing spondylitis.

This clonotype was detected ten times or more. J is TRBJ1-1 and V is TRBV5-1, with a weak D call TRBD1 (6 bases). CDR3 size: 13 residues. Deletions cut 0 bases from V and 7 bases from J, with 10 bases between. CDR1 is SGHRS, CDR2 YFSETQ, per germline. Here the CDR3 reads CASSLEGTHEAFF. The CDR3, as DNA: TGCGCCAGCAGCTTGGAGGGGACACATGAAGCTTTCTTT.

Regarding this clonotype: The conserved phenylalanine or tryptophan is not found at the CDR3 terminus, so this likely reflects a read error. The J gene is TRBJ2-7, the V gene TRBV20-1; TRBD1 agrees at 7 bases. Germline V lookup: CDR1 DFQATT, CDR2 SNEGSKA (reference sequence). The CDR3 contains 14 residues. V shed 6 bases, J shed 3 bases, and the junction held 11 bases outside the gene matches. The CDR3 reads CSATSRDRGYEQYL. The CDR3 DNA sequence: TGCAGTGCCACAAGCCGGGACAGAGGCTACGAGCAGTACCTC.

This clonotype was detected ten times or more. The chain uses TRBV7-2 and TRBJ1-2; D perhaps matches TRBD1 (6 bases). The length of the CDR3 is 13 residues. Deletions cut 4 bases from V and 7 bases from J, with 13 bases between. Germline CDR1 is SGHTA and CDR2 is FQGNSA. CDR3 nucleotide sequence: TGTGCCAGCAGCTCCCGGACAGTCTCTGGCTACACCTTC. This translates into CASSSRTVSGYTF.